This T cell receptor (beta chain) was sequenced during a study of preoperative IRX-2 immunotherapy in early breast cancer. Germline V gene data show CDR1 as SGHTA and CDR2 as FQGNSA. Trimming took off 3 bases at V and 6 bases at J, with 8 bases between the two ends. The CDR3 spans 13 residues. Treatment specified: preoperative locoregional IRX-2 cytokine immunotherapy. Patients received preoperative, locoregional IRX-2 cytokine immunotherapy in a phase Ib study. This clone has a single count. Generated by immunoSEQ multiplex PCR, the TCRdb table keeps only in-frame clones and is missing some. Here the sample spans roughly 3,500 clones, around 79% being singletons.

The source is a human donor with breast cancer. The chain combines TRBV7-2 with TRBJ2-2, with D perhaps TRBD1 or TRBD2 (5 bases each). The sample consisted of tumor tissue, taken after IRX-2 immunotherapy. CDR3: CASSFGGPGELFF. CDR3 in DNA: TGTGCCAGCAGCTTTGGGGGACCCGGGGAGCTGTTTTTT.